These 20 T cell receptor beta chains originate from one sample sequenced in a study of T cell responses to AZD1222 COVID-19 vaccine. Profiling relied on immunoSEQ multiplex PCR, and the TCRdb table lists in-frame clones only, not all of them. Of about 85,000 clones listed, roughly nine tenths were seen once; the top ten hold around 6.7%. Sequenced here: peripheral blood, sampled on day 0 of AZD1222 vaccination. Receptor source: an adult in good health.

For the CDR3, the DNA is TGTGCCAGCAGCTTAGGCTGGACTCAGAACACCGGGGAGCTGTTTTTT. It encodes CASSLGWTQNTGELFF. The chain joins TRBV7-2 to TRBJ2-2, with D possibly being TRBD2 (5 bases). Trimming shortened V by 1 base and J by 1 base, and 10 bases separated the two germline ends. CDR1 is SGHTA, CDR2 FQGNSA, per germline. The CDR3 has 16 amino acids.

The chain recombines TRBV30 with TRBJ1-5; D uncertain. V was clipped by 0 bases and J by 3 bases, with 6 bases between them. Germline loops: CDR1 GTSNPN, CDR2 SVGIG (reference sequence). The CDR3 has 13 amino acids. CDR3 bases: TGTGCCTGGAGTGTACTGGACAATCAGCCCCAGCATTTT. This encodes CAWSVLDNQPQHF.

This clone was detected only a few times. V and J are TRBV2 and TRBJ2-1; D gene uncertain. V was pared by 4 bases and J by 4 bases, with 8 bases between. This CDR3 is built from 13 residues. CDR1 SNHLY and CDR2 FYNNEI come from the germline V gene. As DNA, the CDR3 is TGTGCCAGCAGTGCCGCCCCGTACAATGAGCAGTTCTTC. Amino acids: CASSAAPYNEQFF.

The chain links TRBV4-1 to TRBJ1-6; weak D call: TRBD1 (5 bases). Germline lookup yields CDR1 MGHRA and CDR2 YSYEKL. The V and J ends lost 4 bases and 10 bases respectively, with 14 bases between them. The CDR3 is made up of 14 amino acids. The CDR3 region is CASSRVGDESPLHF. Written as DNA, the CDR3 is TGCGCCAGCAGCCGCGTGGGGGATGAGTCACCCCTCCACTTT.

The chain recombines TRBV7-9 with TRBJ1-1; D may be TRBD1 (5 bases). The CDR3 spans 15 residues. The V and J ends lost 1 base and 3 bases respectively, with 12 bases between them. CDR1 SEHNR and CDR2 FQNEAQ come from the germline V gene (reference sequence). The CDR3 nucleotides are TGTGCCAGCAGCTTAGTTCGGGGGGAGCACACTGAAGCTTTCTTT. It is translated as CASSLVRGEHTEAFF.

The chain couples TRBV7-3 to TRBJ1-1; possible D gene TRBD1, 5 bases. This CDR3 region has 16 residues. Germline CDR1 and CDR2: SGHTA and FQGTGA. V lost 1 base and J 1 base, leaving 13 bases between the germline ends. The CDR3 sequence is CASSLRGDTSNTEAFF. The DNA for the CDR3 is TGTGCCAGCAGCTTAAGGGGCGACACCTCGAACACTGAAGCTTTCTTT.

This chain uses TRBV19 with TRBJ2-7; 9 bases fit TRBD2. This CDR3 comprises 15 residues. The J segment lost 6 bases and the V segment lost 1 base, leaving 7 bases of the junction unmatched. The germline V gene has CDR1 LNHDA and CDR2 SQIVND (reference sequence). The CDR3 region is CASSIGASGNVEQYF. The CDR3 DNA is TGTGCCAGTAGTATAGGGGCTAGCGGGAACGTCGAGCAGTACTTC.

For the CDR3, the DNA is TGTGCCAGCAGTTACATCTCAGGGGCTGGACAGCCCCAGCATTTT. Protein: CASSYISGAGQPQHF. The V and J genes are TRBV6-5 and TRBJ1-5, with D possibly being TRBD1 (6 bases). CDR1 is MNHEY and CDR2 is SVGAGI in the germline V gene. V dropped 2 bases and J dropped 7 bases, with 15 bases sitting between them. The CDR3 spans 15 residues.

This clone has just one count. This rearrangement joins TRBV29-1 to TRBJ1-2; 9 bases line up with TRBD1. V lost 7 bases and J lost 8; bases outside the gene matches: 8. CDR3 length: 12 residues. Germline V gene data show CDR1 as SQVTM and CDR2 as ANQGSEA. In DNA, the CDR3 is TGCAGCGCCGGGGACAGGGACACAGGCTACACCTTC. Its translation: CSAGDRDTGYTF.

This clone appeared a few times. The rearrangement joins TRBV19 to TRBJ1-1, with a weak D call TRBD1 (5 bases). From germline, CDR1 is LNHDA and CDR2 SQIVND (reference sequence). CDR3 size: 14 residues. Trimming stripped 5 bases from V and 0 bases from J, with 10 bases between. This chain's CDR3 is CASSDRPMNTEAFF. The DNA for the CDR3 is TGTGCCAGTAGTGACAGACCCATGAACACTGAAGCTTTCTTT.

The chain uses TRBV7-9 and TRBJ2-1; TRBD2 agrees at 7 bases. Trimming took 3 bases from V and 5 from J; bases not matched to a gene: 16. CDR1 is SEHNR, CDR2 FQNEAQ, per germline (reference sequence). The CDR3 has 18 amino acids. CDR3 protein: CASSFKSRGRDFDNEQFF. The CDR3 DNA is TGTGCCAGCAGCTTTAAGTCGAGAGGGAGGGACTTCGACAATGAGCAGTTCTTC.

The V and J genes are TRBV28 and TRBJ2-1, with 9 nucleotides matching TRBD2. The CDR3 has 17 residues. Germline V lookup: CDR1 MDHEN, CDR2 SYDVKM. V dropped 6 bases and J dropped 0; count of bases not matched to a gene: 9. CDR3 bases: TGTGCCAGCAGCCCCGGACTAGCGTACGTCTCCTACAATGAGCAGTTCTTC. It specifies CASSPGLAYVSYNEQFF.

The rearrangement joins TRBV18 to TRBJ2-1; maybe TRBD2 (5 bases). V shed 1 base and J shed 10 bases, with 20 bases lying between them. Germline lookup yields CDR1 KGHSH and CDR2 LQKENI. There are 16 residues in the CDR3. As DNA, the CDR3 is TGTGCCAGCTCACCACTAGGGCGGGCCTCCCCTCGGGAGCAGTTCTTC. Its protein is CASSPLGRASPREQFF.

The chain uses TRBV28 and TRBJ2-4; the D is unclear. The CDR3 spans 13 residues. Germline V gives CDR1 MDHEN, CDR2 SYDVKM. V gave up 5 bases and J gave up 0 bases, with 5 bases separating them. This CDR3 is CASSPLAKNIQYF. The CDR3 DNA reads TGTGCCAGCAGTCCCTTAGCCAAAAACATTCAGTACTTC.

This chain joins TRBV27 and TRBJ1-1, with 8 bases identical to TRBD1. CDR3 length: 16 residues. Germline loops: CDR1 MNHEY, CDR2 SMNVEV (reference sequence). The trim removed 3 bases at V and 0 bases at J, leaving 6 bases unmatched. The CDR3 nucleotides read TGTGCCAGCAGTTTGGTAACAGGGGGGATGAACACTGAAGCTTTCTTT. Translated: CASSLVTGGMNTEAFF.

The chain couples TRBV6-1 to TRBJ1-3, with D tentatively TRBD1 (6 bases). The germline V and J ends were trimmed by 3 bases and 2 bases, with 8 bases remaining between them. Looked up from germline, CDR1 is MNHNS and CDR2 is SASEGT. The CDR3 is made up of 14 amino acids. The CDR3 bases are TGTGCCAGCAGTGACGCAGGGGCTGGAAACACCATATATTTT. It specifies CASSDAGAGNTIYF.

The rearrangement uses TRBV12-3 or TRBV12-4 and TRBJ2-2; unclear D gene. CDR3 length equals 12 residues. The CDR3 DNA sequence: TGTGCAAACAACGCGAACACCGGGGAGCTGTTTTTT. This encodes CANNANTGELFF.

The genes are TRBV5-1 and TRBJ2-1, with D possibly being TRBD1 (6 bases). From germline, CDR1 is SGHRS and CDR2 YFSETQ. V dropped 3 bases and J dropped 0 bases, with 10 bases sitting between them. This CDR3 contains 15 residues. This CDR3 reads CASSSQTGSYNEQFF. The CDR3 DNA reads TGCGCCAGCAGCTCCCAGACAGGCTCCTACAATGAGCAGTTCTTC. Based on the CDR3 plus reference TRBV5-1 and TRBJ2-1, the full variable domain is KAGVTQTPRYLIKTRGQQVTLSCSPISGHRSVSWYQQTPGQGLQFLFEYFSETQRNKGNFPGRFSGRQFSNSRSEMNVSTLELGDSALYLCASSSQTGSYNEQFFGPGTRLTVL.

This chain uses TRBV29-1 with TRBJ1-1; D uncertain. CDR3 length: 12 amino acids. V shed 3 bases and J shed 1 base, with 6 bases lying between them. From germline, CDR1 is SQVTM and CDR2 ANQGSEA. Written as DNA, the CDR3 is TGCAGCGTTGAGGCAGAGAACACTGAAGCTTTCTTT. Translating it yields CSVEAENTEAFF.

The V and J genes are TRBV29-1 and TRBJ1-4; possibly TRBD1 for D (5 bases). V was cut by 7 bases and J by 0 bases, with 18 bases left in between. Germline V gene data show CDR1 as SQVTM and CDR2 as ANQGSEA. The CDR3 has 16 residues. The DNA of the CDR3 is TGCAGCGCCCAGGGAGCGGCGACGGCAACTAATGAAAAACTGTTTTTT. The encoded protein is CSAQGAATATNEKLFF. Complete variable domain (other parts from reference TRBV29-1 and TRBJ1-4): SAVISQKPSRDICQRGTSLTIQCQVDSQVTMMFWYRQQPGQSLTLIATANQGSEATYESGFVIDKFPISRPNLTFSTLTVSNMSPEDSSIYLCSAQGAATATNEKLFFGSGTQLSVL.